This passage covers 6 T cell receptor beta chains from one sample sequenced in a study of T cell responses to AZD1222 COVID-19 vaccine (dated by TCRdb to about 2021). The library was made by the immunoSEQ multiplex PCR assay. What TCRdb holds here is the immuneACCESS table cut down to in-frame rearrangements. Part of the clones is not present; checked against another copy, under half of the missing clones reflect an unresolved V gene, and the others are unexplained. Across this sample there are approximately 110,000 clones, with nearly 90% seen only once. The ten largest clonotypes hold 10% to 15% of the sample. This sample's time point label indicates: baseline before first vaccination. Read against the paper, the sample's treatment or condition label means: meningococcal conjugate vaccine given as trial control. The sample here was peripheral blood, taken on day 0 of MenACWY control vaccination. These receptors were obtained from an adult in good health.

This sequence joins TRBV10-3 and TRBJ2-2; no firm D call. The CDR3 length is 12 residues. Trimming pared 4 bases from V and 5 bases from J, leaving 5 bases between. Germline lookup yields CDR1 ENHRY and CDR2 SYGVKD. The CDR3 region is CAISVDTGELFF. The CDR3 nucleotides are TGTGCCATCAGTGTAGATACCGGGGAGCTGTTTTTT.

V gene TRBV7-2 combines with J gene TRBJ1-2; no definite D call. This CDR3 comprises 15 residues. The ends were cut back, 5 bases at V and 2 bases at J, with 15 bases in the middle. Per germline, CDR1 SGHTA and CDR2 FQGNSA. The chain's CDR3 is CASSPDWAANYGYTF. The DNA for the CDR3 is TGTGCCAGCAGCCCGGATTGGGCAGCGAACTATGGCTACACCTTC.

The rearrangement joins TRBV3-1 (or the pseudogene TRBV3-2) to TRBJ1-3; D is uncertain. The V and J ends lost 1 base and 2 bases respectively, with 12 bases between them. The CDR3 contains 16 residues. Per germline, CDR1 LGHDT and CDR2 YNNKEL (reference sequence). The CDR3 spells CASSQAYRKAGNTIYF. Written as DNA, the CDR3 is TGTGCCAGCAGCCAAGCCTATCGAAAGGCTGGAAACACCATATATTTT.

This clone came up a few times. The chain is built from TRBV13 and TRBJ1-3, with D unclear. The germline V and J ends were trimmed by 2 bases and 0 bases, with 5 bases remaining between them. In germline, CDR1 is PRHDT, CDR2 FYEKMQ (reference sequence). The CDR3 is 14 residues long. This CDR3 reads CASSLISSGNTIYF. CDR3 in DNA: TGTGCCAGCAGCTTAATTTCCTCTGGAAACACCATATATTTT.

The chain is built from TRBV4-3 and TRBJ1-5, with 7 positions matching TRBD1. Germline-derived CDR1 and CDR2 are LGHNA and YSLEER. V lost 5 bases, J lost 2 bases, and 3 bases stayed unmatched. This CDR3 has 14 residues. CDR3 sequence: CASSSQGGNQPQHF. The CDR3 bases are TGCGCCAGCAGCTCCCAGGGGGGCAATCAGCCCCAGCATTTT.

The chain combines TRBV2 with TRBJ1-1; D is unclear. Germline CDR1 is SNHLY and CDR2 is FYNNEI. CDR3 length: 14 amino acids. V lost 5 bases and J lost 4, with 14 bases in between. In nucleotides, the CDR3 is TGTGCCAGCAGTTGGTTCATCACTTCCACTGAAGCTTTCTTT. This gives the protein CASSWFITSTEAFF.